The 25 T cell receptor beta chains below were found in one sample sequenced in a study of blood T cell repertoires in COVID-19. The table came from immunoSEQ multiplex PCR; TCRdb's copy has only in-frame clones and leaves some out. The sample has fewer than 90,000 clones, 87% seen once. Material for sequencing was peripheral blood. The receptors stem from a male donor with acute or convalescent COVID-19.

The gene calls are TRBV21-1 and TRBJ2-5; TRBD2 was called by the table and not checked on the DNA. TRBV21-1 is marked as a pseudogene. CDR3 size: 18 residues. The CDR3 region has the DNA TGTGCCAGCAGCAAAGAGAGTTTTGGGACTAGCGGGGGGGAGACCCAGTACTTC. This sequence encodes CASSKESFGTSGGETQYF.

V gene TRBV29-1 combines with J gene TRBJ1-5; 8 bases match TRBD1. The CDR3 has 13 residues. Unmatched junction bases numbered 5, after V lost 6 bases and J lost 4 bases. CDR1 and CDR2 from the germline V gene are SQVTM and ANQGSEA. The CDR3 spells CSVGTGDNQPQHF. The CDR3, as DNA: TGCAGCGTCGGGACAGGAGATAATCAGCCCCAGCATTTT.

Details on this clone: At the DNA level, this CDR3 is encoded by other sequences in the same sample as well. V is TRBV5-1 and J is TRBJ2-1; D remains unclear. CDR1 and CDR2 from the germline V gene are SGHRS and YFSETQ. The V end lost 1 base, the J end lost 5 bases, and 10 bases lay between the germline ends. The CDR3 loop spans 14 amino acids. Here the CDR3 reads CASSLSGPHNEQFF. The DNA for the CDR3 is TGCGCCAGCAGCTTGAGTGGGCCCCACAATGAGCAGTTCTTC.

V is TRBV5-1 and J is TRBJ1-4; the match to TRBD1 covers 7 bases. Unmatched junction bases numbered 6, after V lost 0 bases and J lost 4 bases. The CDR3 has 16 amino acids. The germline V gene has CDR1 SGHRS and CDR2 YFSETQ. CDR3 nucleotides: TGCGCCAGCAGCTTGGCGGTCGCAGGGGGTAATGAAAAACTGTTTTTT. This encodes CASSLAVAGGNEKLFF.

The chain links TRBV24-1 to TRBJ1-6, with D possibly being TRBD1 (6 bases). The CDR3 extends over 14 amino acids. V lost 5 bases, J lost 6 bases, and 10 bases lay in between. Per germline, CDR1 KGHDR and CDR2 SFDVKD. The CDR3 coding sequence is TGTGCCACCAGTGCAGACAGGCCTAATTCACCCCTCCACTTT. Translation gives CATSADRPNSPLHF.

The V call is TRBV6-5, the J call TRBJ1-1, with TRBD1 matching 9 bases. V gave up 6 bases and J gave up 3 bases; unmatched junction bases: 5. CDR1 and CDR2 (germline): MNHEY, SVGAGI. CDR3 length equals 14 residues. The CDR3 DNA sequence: TGTGCCAGCAGCCGACAGGGGGGTTACACTGAAGCTTTCTTT. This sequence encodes CASSRQGGYTEAFF.

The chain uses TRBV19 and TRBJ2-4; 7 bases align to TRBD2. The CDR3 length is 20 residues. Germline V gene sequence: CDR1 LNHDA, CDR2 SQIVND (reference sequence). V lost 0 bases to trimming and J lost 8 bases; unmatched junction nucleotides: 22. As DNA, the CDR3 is TGTGCCAGTAGTATAGATCTTGAGCGGGGTATGCGTCCCCGGGAGTACATTCAGTACTTC. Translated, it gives CASSIDLERGMRPREYIQYF.

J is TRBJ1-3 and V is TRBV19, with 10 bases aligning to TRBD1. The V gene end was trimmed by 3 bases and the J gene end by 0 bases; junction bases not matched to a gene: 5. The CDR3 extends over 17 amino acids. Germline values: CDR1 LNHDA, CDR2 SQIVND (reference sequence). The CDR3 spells CASSMDRGAFSGNTIYF. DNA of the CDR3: TGTGCCAGTAGTATGGACAGGGGGGCCTTCTCTGGAAACACCATATATTTT. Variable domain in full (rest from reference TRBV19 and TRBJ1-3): DGGITQSPKYLFRKEGQNVTLSCEQNLNHDAMYWYRQDPGQGLRLIYYSQIVNDFQKGDIAEGYSVSREKKESFPLTVTSAQKNPTAFYLCASSMDRGAFSGNTIYFGEGSWLTVV.

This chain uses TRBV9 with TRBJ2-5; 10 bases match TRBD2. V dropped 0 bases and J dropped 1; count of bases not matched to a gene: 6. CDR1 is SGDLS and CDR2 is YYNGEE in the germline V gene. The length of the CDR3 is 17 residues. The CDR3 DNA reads TGTGCCAGCAGCGTAGACCCTAGCGGGGGTATCCAAGAGACCCAGTACTTC. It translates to CASSVDPSGGIQETQYF.

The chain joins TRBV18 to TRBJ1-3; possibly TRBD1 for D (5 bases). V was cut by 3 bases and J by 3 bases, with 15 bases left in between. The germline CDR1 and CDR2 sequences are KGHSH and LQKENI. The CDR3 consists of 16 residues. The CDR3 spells CASSPDPGGVGNTIYF. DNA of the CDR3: TGTGCCAGCTCACCCGACCCAGGAGGGGTTGGAAACACCATATATTTT. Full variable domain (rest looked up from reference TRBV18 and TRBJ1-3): NAGVMQNPRHLVRRRGQEARLRCSPMKGHSHVYWYRQLPEEGLKFMVYLQKENIIDESGMPKERFSAEFPKEGPSILRIQQVVRGDSAAYFCASSPDPGGVGNTIYFGEGSWLTVV.

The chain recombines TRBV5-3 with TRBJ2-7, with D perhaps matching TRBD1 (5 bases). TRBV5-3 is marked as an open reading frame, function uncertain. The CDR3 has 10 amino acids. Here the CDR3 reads CYDRTYEQYF. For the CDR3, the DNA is TGTTACGACAGAACCTACGAGCAGTACTTC.

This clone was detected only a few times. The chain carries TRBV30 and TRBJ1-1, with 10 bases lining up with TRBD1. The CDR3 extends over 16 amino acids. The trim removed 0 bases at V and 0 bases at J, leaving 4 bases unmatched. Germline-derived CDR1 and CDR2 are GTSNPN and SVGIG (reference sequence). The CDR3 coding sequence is TGTGCCTGGAGTGTACGACAGGGGGCCTTGAACACTGAAGCTTTCTTT. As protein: CAWSVRQGALNTEAFF.

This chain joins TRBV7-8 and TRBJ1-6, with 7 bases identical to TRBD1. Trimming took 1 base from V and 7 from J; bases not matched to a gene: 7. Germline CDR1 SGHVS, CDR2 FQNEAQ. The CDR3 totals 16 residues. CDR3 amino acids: CASSLDRTGRNSPLHF. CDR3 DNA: TGTGCCAGCAGCTTAGACCGGACAGGTCGGAATTCACCCCTCCACTTT.

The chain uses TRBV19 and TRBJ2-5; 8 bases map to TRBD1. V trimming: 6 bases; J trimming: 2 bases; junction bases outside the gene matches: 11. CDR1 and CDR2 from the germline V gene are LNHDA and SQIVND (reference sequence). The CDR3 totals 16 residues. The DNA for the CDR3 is TGTGCCAGTAGAAGTATCCCCGGACAGGGACAAGAGACCCAGTACTTC. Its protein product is CASRSIPGQGQETQYF.

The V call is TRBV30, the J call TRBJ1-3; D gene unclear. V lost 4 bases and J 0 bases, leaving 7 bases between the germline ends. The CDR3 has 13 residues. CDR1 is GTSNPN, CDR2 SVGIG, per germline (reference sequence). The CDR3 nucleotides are TGTGCCTGGAACACCCTCTCTGGAAACACCATATATTTT. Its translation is CAWNTLSGNTIYF.

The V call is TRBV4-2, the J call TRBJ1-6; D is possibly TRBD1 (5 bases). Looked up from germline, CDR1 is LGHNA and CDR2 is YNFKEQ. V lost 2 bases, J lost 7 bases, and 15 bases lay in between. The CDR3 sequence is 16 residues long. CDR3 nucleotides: TGTGCCAGCAGCCAAAATTTGGACATCAGAAATTCACCCCTCCACTTT. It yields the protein CASSQNLDIRNSPLHF.

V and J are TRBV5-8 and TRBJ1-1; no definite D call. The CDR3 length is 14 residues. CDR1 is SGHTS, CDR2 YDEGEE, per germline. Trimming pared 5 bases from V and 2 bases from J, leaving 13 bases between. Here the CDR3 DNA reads TGTGCCAGCAGTATAATCGGAGTTAACACTGAAGCTTTCTTT. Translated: CASSIIGVNTEAFF.

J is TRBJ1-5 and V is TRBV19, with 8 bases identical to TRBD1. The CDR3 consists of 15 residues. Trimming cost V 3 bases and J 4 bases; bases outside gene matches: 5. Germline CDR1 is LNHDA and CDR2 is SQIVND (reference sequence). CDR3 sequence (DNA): TGTGCCAGTAGTATTAATAGGGACAGGAATCAGCCCCAGCATTTT. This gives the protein CASSINRDRNQPQHF.

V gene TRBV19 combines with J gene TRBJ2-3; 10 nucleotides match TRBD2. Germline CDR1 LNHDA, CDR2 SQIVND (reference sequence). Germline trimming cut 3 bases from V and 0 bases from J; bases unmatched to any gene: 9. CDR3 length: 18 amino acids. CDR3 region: CASSIAGTSAPSTDTQYF. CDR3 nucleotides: TGTGCCAGTAGTATCGCCGGGACTAGCGCCCCTAGCACAGATACGCAGTATTTT.

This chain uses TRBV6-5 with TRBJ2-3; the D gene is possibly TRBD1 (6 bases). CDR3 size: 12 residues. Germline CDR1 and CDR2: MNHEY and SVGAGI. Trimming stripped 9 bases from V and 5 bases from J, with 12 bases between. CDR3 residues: CASTGSGDTQYF. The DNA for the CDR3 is TGTGCCAGTACAGGGTCAGGAGATACGCAGTATTTT.

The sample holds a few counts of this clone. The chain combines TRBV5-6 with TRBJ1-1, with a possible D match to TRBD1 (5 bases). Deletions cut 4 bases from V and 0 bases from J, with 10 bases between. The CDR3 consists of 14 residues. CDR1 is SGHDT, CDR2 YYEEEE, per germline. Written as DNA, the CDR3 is TGTGCCAGCAGCAGAACAGGCCTGAACACTGAAGCTTTCTTT. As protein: CASSRTGLNTEAFF.

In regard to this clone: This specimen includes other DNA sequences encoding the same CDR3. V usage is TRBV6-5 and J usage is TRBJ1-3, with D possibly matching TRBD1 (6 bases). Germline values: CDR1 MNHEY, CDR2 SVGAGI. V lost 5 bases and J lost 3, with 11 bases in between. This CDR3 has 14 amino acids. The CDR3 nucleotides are TGTGCCAGCAGTCCAGGGGTTCGTGGAAACACCATATATTTT. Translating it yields CASSPGVRGNTIYF.

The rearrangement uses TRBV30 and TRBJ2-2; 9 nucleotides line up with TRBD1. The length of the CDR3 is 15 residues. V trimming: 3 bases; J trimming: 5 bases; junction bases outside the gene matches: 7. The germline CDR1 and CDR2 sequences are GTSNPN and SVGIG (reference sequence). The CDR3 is CAWSRDRVPTGELFF. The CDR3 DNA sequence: TGTGCCTGGAGCAGGGACAGGGTCCCGACCGGGGAGCTGTTTTTT.

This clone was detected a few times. The CDR3 region has the DNA TGTGCCAGCAGTGAGGATTCGTGGACATACCAAGAGACCCAGTACTTC. It translates to CASSEDSWTYQETQYF. The J gene is TRBJ2-5, the V gene TRBV2; possibly TRBD1 for D (5 bases). Trimming stripped 3 bases from V and 0 bases from J, with 14 bases between. The CDR3 has 16 residues. Looked up from germline, CDR1 is SNHLY and CDR2 is FYNNEI.

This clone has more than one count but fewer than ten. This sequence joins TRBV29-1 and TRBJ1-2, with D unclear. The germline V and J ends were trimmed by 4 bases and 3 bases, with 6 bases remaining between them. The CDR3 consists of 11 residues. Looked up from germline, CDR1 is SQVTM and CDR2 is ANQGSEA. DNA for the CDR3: TGCAGCGTTGTCCGGGACTATGGCTACACCTTC. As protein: CSVVRDYGYTF. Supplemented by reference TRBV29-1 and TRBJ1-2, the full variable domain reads SAVISQKPSRDICQRGTSLTIQCQVDSQVTMMFWYRQQPGQSLTLIATANQGSEATYESGFVIDKFPISRPNLTFSTLTVSNMSPEDSSIYLCSVVRDYGYTFGSGTRLTVV.